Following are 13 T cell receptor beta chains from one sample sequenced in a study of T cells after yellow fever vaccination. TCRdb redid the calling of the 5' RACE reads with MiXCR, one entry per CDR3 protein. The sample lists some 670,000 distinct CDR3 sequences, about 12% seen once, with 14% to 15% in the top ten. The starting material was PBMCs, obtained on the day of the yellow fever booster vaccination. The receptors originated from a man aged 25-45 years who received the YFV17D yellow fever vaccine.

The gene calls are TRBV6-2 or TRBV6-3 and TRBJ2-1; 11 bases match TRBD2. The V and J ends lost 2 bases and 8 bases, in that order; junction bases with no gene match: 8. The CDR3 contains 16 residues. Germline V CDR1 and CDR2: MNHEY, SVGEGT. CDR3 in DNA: TGTGCCAGCAGTTACGTAGCGGGAGGGTCACGAGATGAGCAGTTCTTC. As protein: CASSYVAGGSRDEQFF.

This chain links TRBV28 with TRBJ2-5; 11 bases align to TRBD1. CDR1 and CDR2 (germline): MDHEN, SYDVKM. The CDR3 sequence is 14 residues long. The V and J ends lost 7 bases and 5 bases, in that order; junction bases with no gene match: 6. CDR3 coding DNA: TGTGCCAGCAATCAGGGACAGGGGGGCGAGACCCAGTACTTC. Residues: CASNQGQGGETQYF.

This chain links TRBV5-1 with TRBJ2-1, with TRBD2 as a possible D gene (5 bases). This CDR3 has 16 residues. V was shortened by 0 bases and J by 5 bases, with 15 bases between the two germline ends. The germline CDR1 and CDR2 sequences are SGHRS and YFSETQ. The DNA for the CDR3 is TGCGCCAGCAGCTTGGGACTACCAATTGCTAACAATGAGCAGTTCTTC. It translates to CASSLGLPIANNEQFF. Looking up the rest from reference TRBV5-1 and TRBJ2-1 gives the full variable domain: KAGVTQTPRYLIKTRGQQVTLSCSPISGHRSVSWYQQTPGQGLQFLFEYFSETQRNKGNFPGRFSGRQFSNSRSEMNVSTLELGDSALYLCASSLGLPIANNEQFFGPGTRLTVL.

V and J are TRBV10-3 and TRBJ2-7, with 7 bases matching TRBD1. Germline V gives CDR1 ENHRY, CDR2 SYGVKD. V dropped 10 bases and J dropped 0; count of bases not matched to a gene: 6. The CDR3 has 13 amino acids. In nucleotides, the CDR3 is TGTGCCACGAACCGGGACAGCTCCTACGAGCAGTACTTC. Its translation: CATNRDSSYEQYF.

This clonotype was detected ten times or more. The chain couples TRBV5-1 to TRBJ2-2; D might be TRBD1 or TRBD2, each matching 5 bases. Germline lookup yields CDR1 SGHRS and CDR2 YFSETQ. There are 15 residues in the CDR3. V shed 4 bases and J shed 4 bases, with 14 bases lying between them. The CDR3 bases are TGCGCCAGCAGCCCTGGGGGAACAGCCACCGGGGAGCTGTTTTTT. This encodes CASSPGGTATGELFF.

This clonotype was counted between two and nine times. The CDR3 region is CATSESETQYF. Here the CDR3 DNA reads TGTGCCACCAGTGAATCGGAGACCCAGTACTTC. The rearrangement joins TRBV24-1 to TRBJ2-5; D remains unclear. The V end lost 4 bases, the J end lost 5 bases, and 4 bases lay between the germline ends. Per the germline V gene, CDR1 is KGHDR and CDR2 is SFDVKD. CDR3 length: 11 residues.

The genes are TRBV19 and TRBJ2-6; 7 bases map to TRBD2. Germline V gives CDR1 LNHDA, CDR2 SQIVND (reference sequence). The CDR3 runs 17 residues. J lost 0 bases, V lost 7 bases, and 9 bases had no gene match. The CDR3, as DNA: TGTGCCAGTAAACCCCTCGGGGGGAGCTCTGGGGCCAACGTCCTGACTTTC. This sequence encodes CASKPLGGSSGANVLTF.

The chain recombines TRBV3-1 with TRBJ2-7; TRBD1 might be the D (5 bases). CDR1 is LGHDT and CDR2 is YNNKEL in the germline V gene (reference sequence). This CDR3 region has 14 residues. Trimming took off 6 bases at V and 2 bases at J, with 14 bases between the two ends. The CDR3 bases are TGTGCCAGCAGTCACGGACATCTTCCCTACGAGCAGTACTTC. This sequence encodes CASSHGHLPYEQYF.

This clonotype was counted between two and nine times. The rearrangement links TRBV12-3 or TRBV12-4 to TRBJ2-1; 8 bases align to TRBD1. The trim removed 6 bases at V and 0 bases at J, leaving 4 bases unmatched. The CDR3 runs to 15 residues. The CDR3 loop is CASSTGTGSYNEQFF. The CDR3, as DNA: TGTGCCAGCAGCACCGGGACAGGCTCCTACAATGAGCAGTTCTTC.

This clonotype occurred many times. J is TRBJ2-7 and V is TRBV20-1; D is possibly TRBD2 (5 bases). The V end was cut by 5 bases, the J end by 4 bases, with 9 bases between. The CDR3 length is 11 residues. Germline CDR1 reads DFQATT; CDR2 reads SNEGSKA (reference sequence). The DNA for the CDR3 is TGCAGTGCTGAGGGAAAGTACGAGCAGTACTTC. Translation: CSAEGKYEQYF.

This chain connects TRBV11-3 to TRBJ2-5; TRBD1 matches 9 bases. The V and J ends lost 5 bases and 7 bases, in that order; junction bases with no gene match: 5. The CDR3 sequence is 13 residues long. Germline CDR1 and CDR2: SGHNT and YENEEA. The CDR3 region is CASSRDRVGTQYF. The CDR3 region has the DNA TGTGCCAGCAGCCGGGACAGGGTCGGGACCCAGTACTTC.

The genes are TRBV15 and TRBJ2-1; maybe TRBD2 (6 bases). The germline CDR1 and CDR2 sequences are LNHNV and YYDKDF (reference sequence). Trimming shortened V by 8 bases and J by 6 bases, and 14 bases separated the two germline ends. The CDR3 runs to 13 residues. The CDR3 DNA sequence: TGTGCCACCGTAGGACCCGGGGGCAATGAGCAGTTCTTC. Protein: CATVGPGGNEQFF.

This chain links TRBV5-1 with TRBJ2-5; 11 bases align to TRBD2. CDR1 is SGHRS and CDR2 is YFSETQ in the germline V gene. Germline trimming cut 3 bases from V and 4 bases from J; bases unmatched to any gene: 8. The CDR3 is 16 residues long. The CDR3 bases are TGCGCCAGCAGCTCCGGGACTAGCGGCTTCTTAGAGACCCAGTACTTC. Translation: CASSSGTSGFLETQYF.